These 17 T cell receptor beta chains originate from one sample sequenced in a study of cytomegalovirus exposure and HLA in healthy donors. Clones were read by immunoSEQ multiplex PCR, and TCRdb kept only the in-frame ones, dropping some. Of some 130,000 clones in the sample, approximately 82% were seen once. The sample comprised PBMCs. Receptor source: a man in his thirties or forties in good health and CMV-seropositive.

In its sample, this clone was seen a few times. The chain employs TRBV10-1 and TRBJ2-1; weak D call: TRBD2 (6 bases). V lost 3 bases to trimming and J lost 2 bases, with 11 bases between them. The germline CDR1 and CDR2 sequences are WNHNN and SYGVQD (reference sequence). This CDR3 is built from 15 residues. CDR3 in DNA: TGCGCCAGCAGTGATCGGGGGACGCCCTACAATGAGCAGTTCTTC. Its protein is CASSDRGTPYNEQFF.

The J gene is TRBJ2-3, the V gene TRBV6-1, with 8 bases matching TRBD1. The J segment lost 6 bases and the V segment lost 6 bases, leaving 8 bases of the junction unmatched. Germline assignment: CDR1 MNHNS and CDR2 SASEGT. The CDR3 has 14 amino acids. CDR3 region: CASSRQGSDDTQYF. The CDR3 DNA follows: TGTGCCAGCAGCCGACAGGGGTCTGATGATACGCAGTATTTT.

In this sample, this clone turned up once. V gene TRBV11-2 combines with J gene TRBJ2-1, with 9 bases aligning to TRBD1. CDR1 and CDR2 from the germline V gene are SGHAT and FQNNGV. After removal of 5 bases from V and 6 bases from J, the junction contained 11 bases not matched to a gene. The CDR3 extends over 16 amino acids. The CDR3 DNA is TGTGCCAGCAGCCCGCGGACAGGGGTAGGTAGCAATGAGCAGTTCTTC. Its protein is CASSPRTGVGSNEQFF.

The V gene is TRBV18, the J gene TRBJ2-1, with no clear D. This CDR3 has 12 amino acids. Germline assignment: CDR1 KGHSH and CDR2 LQKENI. V was clipped by 6 bases and J by 5 bases, with 8 bases between them. CDR3 in DNA: TGTGCCAGCTCGCCAACTGACAATGAGCAGTTCTTC. Translated: CASSPTDNEQFF.

V gene TRBV7-2 combines with J gene TRBJ2-1, with 8 bases that match TRBD1. This CDR3 is built from 15 residues. Germline-derived CDR1 and CDR2 are SGHTA and FQGNSA. The trim removed 5 bases at V and 0 bases at J, leaving 3 bases unmatched. CDR3 residues: CASSRTGSSYNEQFF. CDR3 sequence (DNA): TGTGCCAGCAGCCGGACAGGGAGCTCCTACAATGAGCAGTTCTTC.

The gene calls are TRBV5-1 and TRBJ2-3; D gene uncertain. This CDR3 has 14 residues. V lost 5 bases and J lost 0, with 10 bases in between. Germline V gene sequence: CDR1 SGHRS, CDR2 YFSETQ. DNA for the CDR3: TGCGCCAGCAGGCCTCAACAAAGCACAGATACGCAGTATTTT. Translating gives CASRPQQSTDTQYF.

The chain combines TRBV11-3 with TRBJ2-5, with D perhaps matching TRBD2 (7 bases). Germline V lookup: CDR1 SGHNT, CDR2 YENEEA. This CDR3 has 14 residues. V was trimmed by 3 bases and J by 5 bases, leaving 13 bases between them. The CDR3: CASSFGGLRETQYF. The CDR3 region has the DNA TGTGCCAGCAGCTTCGGGGGGCTACGGGAGACCCAGTACTTC.

This clone has just a few counts. The rearrangement links TRBV27 to TRBJ1-2; perhaps TRBD1 as D (6 bases). Germline CDR1 is MNHEY and CDR2 is SMNVEV (reference sequence). V shed 5 bases and J shed 1 base, with 11 bases lying between them. This CDR3 is built from 14 residues. The CDR3 bases are TGTGCCAGCAGTCTGACAGGTCTTAACTATGGCTACACCTTC. This sequence encodes CASSLTGLNYGYTF.

The chain carries TRBV7-2 and TRBJ2-2; TRBD2 aligns across 10 bases. Per germline, CDR1 SGHTA and CDR2 FQGNSA. The CDR3 has 16 residues. J was trimmed by 1 base and V by 5 bases; bases with no gene match: 4. CDR3 loop: CASSTSGGVNTGELFF. The CDR3 DNA reads TGTGCCAGCAGCACCAGCGGGGGGGTGAACACCGGGGAGCTGTTTTTT.

This clone was seen a few times. This chain joins TRBV7-8 and TRBJ2-7; perhaps TRBD1 as D (6 bases). Trimming removed 5 bases from V and 4 bases from J, with 9 bases in between. This CDR3 is built from 12 residues. Germline lookup yields CDR1 SGHVS and CDR2 FQNEAQ. The CDR3 coding sequence is TGTGCCAGCAGCCCCGACAGGTACGAGCAGTACTTC. Translating it yields CASSPDRYEQYF.

The chain recombines TRBV11-2 with TRBJ1-1; no clear D. The CDR3 totals 12 residues. CDR1 is SGHAT, CDR2 FQNNGV, per germline. The V gene lost 7 bases and the J gene lost 1 base, with 7 bases spanning the gap. The CDR3 is CASTLRNTEAFF. In nucleotides, the CDR3 is TGTGCCAGCACGCTGAGGAACACTGAAGCTTTCTTT.

The V call is TRBV6-5, the J call TRBJ1-5; no clear D. In germline, CDR1 is MNHEY, CDR2 SVGAGI. V gave up 5 bases and J gave up 4 bases, with 9 bases separating them. There are 13 residues in the CDR3. Written as DNA, the CDR3 is TGTGCCAGCAGTGATACTCTGAATCAGCCCCAGCATTTT. It encodes CASSDTLNQPQHF.

CDR3 bases: TGTGCCAGCAGTTCGGACGGACAGTCTGGAAACACCATATATTTT. It translates to CASSSDGQSGNTIYF. J is TRBJ1-3 and V is TRBV2, with D perhaps matching TRBD1 (6 bases). V lost 5 bases, J lost 1 base, and 12 bases lay in between. Germline V CDR1 and CDR2: SNHLY, FYNNEI. This CDR3 has 15 residues.

Only one count was recorded for this clone. The V call is TRBV9, the J call TRBJ2-7; 12 bases line up with TRBD2. Germline CDR1 reads SGDLS; CDR2 reads YYNGEE. After removal of 4 bases from V and 6 bases from J, the junction contained 8 bases not matched to a gene. The CDR3 totals 15 residues. Here the CDR3 DNA reads TGTGCCAGCAGCACTGGACTAGCGGGATTCGTCGAGCAGTACTTC. It specifies CASSTGLAGFVEQYF.

The chain has TRBV6-1 and TRBJ1-1; 10 bases fit TRBD1. After removal of 1 base from V and 4 bases from J, the junction contained 0 bases not matched to a gene. The CDR3 totals 14 residues. Germline CDR1 reads MNHNS; CDR2 reads SASEGT. CDR3 loop: CASSEGTGGTEAFF. The CDR3 nucleotides read TGTGCCAGCAGTGAAGGGACAGGGGGCACTGAAGCTTTCTTT.

This chain uses TRBV7-9 with TRBJ2-7; D remains ambiguous. Trimming cost V 1 base and J 1 base, with 8 bases left between them. Germline assignment: CDR1 SEHNR and CDR2 FQNEAQ (reference sequence). The CDR3 has 14 amino acids. CDR3 sequence: CASSLGQVSYEQYF. Written as DNA, the CDR3 is TGTGCCAGCAGCTTAGGTCAGGTTTCCTACGAGCAGTACTTC.

This chain uses TRBV15 with TRBJ2-7; TRBD2 aligns across 15 bases. Germline CDR1 and CDR2: LNHNV and YYDKDF (reference sequence). The CDR3 length is 18 residues. V lost 0 bases, J lost 5 bases, and 8 bases stayed unmatched. CDR3: CATSREVGTSGGRDEQYF. CDR3 DNA sequence: TGTGCCACCAGCAGAGAGGTGGGGACTAGCGGGGGGCGGGACGAGCAGTACTTC.